This T cell receptor (beta chain) was documented in a study of blood T cell repertoires in COVID-19. Between the trimmed V and J ends, which lost 2 bases and 8 bases, there was a span of 13 bases. CDR3 length: 14 amino acids. CDR1 is KGHSH, CDR2 LQKENI, per germline. This table comes from immunoSEQ multiplex PCR, and its TCRdb copy is limited to in-frame clones, with some not included. Of around 500,000 clones listed, 80% to 90% were seen once; the top ten hold 3% to 3.5%. This receptor was obtained from a human donor in a cohort sampled during active COVID-19. Sequenced input: peripheral blood. The chain links TRBV18 to TRBJ2-4; D is perhaps TRBD2 (7 bases). The CDR3 reads CASSPGGALDIQYF. As DNA, the CDR3 is TGTGCCAGCTCACCAGGGGGGGCGTTGGACATTCAGTACTTC.